The subject of this entry is one T cell receptor (beta chain). Its recognized antigen is unknown. Base qualities are not provided; no much larger clone lies one nucleotide away. The sample is drawn from a study of control samples from healthy donors and cancer patients (dated by TCRdb to the early 2020s). Library preparation employed the immunoSEQ multiplex PCR assay. Drawn from immuneACCESS, this table holds only the in-frame rearrangements with V and J called that TCRdb kept. Clones are partly lost; checked studies trace under half to an unresolved V gene and leave the rest unexplained. Across this sample there are 150,000 or so clones, with almost 90% seen only once. The top ten constitute more than 1.5% of the sample. V loses 4 bases at its end and J loses 2 bases; junction bases beyond the gene matches: 2. The CDR3 runs 15 residues from the cysteine to the phenylalanine. Only the CDR3 DNA is retained, 45 bases long and in frame from the first base. Via the germline V gene (reference sequence), CDR1 is MNHEY and CDR2 SMNVEV.

The rearrangement joined TRBV27 to TRBJ2-1, with TRBD2 identical over 10 junction bases. Sequencing was performed on blood. The sequence was collected from a man aged 18 to 29 in good health. DNA sequence: TGTGCCAGCAGTTATCTAGCGGGGGCCTACAATGAGCAGTTCTTC. This gives the protein CASSYLAGAYNEQFF.